This T cell receptor (beta chain) was obtained from a study of shared clonotypes between healthy human individuals. Study at large: Each donor's CD8 memory used one plate, CD8 naive two, each CD4 subset three.

In the case of this clone: Its target is unknown.

Assay: immunoSEQ multiplex PCR; the TCRdb copy retains only in-frame clones and omits some. The table lists millions of clones, roughly 91% of them singletons. Findings and limits, study-wide: All-four-donor shared clonotypes had higher generation probabilities than non-shared clonotypes did. Richness estimates generally favored naive over memory subsets.

The CDR3 sequence is 14 residues long. Germline V gives CDR1 LNHNV, CDR2 YYDKDF (reference sequence). The ends lost 3 bases at V and 6 bases at J; junction bases unmatched: 7. Naive CD8 cells, CD45RO-negative and positively selected for CCR7, excluded terminally differentiated effector memory CD45RA+ cells. The sample taken for sequencing was naive CD8+ T cells from PBMCs. This TCR came from a man younger than 35 in good health. Some clones in this sample may be carry-over from other donors' samples. This sequence joins TRBV15 and TRBJ1-1; 7 bases are shared with TRBD1. The CDR3 reads CATSRAEGAPEAFF. The CDR3 bases are TGTGCCACCAGCAGGGCCGAGGGGGCCCCTGAAGCTTTCTTT.